This T cell receptor beta chain was profiled in a study of CD8+CD57+ T cells in acquired aplastic anemia. In the study overall: The mean DNA yield obtained from sorted CD4+ and CD8+ cells came to approximately 3.2 ug. General study results and limits: Overlapping CD8+ CDR3 repertoires of patients and controls contained twenty-nine shared sequences. Patients showed no significant difference from controls in CD8+ Simpson's diversity.

All sequencing subjects had displayed CD8+CD57+ cell expansion on flow cytometry. Severe acquired aplastic anemia was the diagnosis recorded for all patients. V was clipped by 7 bases and J by 7 bases, with 22 bases between them. Germline CDR1 reads LNHNV; CDR2 reads YYDKDF (reference sequence). The CDR3 runs to 15 residues. On this clonotype itself: Its antigen is unidentified.

CDR3 and TCR beta VDJ profiling relied on a genomic DNA template. TCRdb analysed the reads with MiXCR anew, one entry per CDR3 protein. The sample has about 240,000 distinct CDR3 sequences, around 45% seen once; the top ten hold under 9%. The sequence derives from a human donor with aplastic anemia. Material: sorted CD4+, CD8+, or CD8+CD57+ T cells (not recorded which) from PBMCs. The V call is TRBV15, the J call TRBJ1-1; maybe TRBD1 (6 bases). CDR3 nucleotides: TGTGCCACCACCCTAATAAGGGGGGACTGGATTGAAGCTTTCTTT. Translating gives CATTLIRGDWIEAFF.